The next 28 T cell receptor beta chains were all read from a single sample in a study of OX40 agonist ivuxolimab in advanced cancers. Repertoires were generated with immunoSEQ multiplex PCR, while TCRdb's copy carries only in-frame clones and drops some. The sample lists approximately 70,000 clones; 88% were seen once. Sequenced here: CD4+ or CD8+ T cells sorted from blood, sampled in a trial of the OX40 agonist ivuxolimab. Receptors originate from an adult with an advanced solid tumor such as melanoma, head and neck, liver or kidney cancer.

This chain links TRBV30 with TRBJ1-1, with TRBD1 identical over 10 bases. CDR3 length: 18 amino acids. Trimming cost V 2 bases and J 3 bases; bases outside gene matches: 15. CDR1 GTSNPN and CDR2 SVGIG come from the germline V gene (reference sequence). CDR3 loop: CAWSNFRTGGFGDTEAFF. The CDR3 DNA sequence: TGTGCCTGGAGTAACTTTAGGACAGGGGGATTTGGGGACACTGAAGCTTTCTTT.

CDR3 DNA sequence: TGCGCCAGCAGCTTGGAAGGGAGTAGCGAGCAGTACTTC. Protein: CASSLEGSSEQYF. This rearrangement joins TRBV5-1 to TRBJ2-7, with D tentatively TRBD2 (5 bases). In germline, CDR1 is SGHRS, CDR2 YFSETQ. CDR3 length: 13 amino acids. Trimming stripped 0 bases from V and 6 bases from J, with 10 bases between.

The V and J genes are TRBV5-8 and TRBJ2-7, with no clear D. The CDR3 is 13 residues long. Between the trimmed V and J ends, which lost 0 bases and 2 bases, there was a span of 6 bases. The germline V gene encodes CDR1 SGHTS and CDR2 YDEGEE. The CDR3 nucleotides read TGTGCCAGCAGCTTGGGCAGAACCTACGAGCAGTACTTC. Translation: CASSLGRTYEQYF.

This chain joins TRBV4-2 and TRBJ2-1, with D unclear. This CDR3 spans 17 amino acids. Germline V gene data show CDR1 as LGHNA and CDR2 as YNFKEQ. Trimming removed 0 bases from V and 0 bases from J, with 12 bases in between. CDR3 DNA sequence: TGTGCCAGCAGCCAAGACTTGGGCAGTAGCTCCTACAATGAGCAGTTCTTC. It codes for CASSQDLGSSSYNEQFF.

J is TRBJ2-7 and V is TRBV16, with no clear D. This CDR3 is built from 12 residues. With 4 bases removed from V and 3 bases from J, the gap between germline ends came to 7 bases. CDR1 KGHSY and CDR2 FQNENV come from the germline V gene. CDR3 in DNA: TGTGCCAGCAGCCCGGAGAGCTACGAGCAGTACTTC. Its protein product is CASSPESYEQYF.

The J gene is TRBJ1-5, the V gene TRBV6-1, with D perhaps matching TRBD1 (6 bases). The CDR3 sequence is 15 residues long. Trimming took 4 bases from V and 4 from J, leaving 14 bases between them. The germline V gene has CDR1 MNHNS and CDR2 SASEGT. CDR3 in DNA: TGTGCCAGCAGTGCCCCTGGACAGTTAAATCAGCCCCAGCATTTT. It encodes CASSAPGQLNQPQHF.

The chain is built from TRBV7-2 and TRBJ2-7, with TRBD1 matching 8 bases. Germline CDR1 is SGHTA and CDR2 is FQGNSA. V was clipped by 1 base and J by 2 bases; unmatched bases: 1. The CDR3 runs to 14 residues. The CDR3 protein is CASSLVQGAYEQYF. Written as DNA, the CDR3 is TGTGCCAGCAGCTTAGTACAGGGGGCCTACGAGCAGTACTTC.

The rearrangement joins TRBV7-9 to TRBJ1-6, with D perhaps matching TRBD1 (5 bases). CDR1 and CDR2 from the germline V gene are SEHNR and FQNEAQ (reference sequence). Trimming took off 5 bases at V and 6 bases at J, with 14 bases between the two ends. CDR3 size: 15 residues. In nucleotides, the CDR3 is TGTGCCAGCAGCCCGGGGACGGCCGGTAATTCACCCCTCCACTTT. Its translation: CASSPGTAGNSPLHF.

The chain carries TRBV6-1 and TRBJ2-5; D call uncertain. The CDR3 consists of 13 residues. V lost 0 bases and J 7 bases, leaving 9 bases between the germline ends. Looked up from germline, CDR1 is MNHNS and CDR2 is SASEGT. CDR3 bases: TGTGCCAGCAGTGAAGCGCACGGAGTGACCCAGTACTTC. Its protein product is CASSEAHGVTQYF.

The rearrangement links TRBV7-8 to TRBJ2-1; D possibly corresponds to TRBD1 (6 bases). Germline V gene data show CDR1 as SGHVS and CDR2 as FQNEAQ. The CDR3 totals 16 residues. V lost 5 bases and J lost 9, with 23 bases in between. This CDR3 reads CASSNIQGLVLSEQFF. CDR3 coding DNA: TGTGCCAGCAGCAATATACAGGGTCTGGTTCTTAGTGAGCAGTTCTTC.

This clone was counted once. This chain uses TRBV27 with TRBJ2-1; possibly TRBD1 or TRBD2 for D (6 bases each). Trimming pared 5 bases from V and 6 bases from J, leaving 23 bases between. The CDR3 loop spans 17 amino acids. The germline V gene encodes CDR1 MNHEY and CDR2 SMNVEV (reference sequence). The CDR3 DNA reads TGTGCCAGCAGTCTCCACCCCCGGGGGCAGGGATCCAATGAGCAGTTCTTC. Translation: CASSLHPRGQGSNEQFF.

This clone was seen only once. The J gene is TRBJ2-3, the V gene TRBV29-1, with D perhaps matching TRBD1 or TRBD2 (5 bases each). The germline gives CDR1 SQVTM, CDR2 ANQGSEA. Trimming shortened V by 3 bases and J by 1 base, and 14 bases separated the two germline ends. This CDR3 has 15 residues. CDR3 residues: CSVDTVMGGTDTQYF. The DNA of the CDR3 is TGCAGCGTTGATACAGTGATGGGGGGCACAGATACGCAGTATTTT.

This sequence joins TRBV10-3 and TRBJ1-5; D is unclear. Germline CDR1 reads ENHRY; CDR2 reads SYGVKD. V was cut by 2 bases and J by 0 bases, with 5 bases left in between. The CDR3 is 14 residues long. The CDR3, as DNA: TGTGCCATCAGTGAGGGCCATAGCAATCAGCCCCAGCATTTT. It translates to CAISEGHSNQPQHF.

Here the CDR3 DNA reads TGCGCCAGCAGCTTGTCACGAAGCTCCTACAATGAGCAGTTCTTC. Protein product: CASSLSRSSYNEQFF. This rearrangement joins TRBV5-1 to TRBJ2-1; D is undetermined. The V and J ends lost 1 base and 0 bases respectively, with 8 bases between them. This CDR3 comprises 15 residues. The germline V gene has CDR1 SGHRS and CDR2 YFSETQ.

The rearrangement uses TRBV19 and TRBJ1-1; TRBD1 agrees at 9 bases. The CDR3 sequence is 15 residues long. Germline V gene sequence: CDR1 LNHDA, CDR2 SQIVND (reference sequence). Losses at the gene ends were 7 bases for V and 10 bases for J; bases not matched to a gene: 16. The DNA of the CDR3 is TGTGCCAGTACCGCGAACAGGGGGCCTGGCGGCATAGCTTTCTTT. Protein sequence: CASTANRGPGGIAFF.

The chain joins TRBV29-1 to TRBJ1-5; 9 bases line up with TRBD1. The germline V gene has CDR1 SQVTM and CDR2 ANQGSEA. CDR3 length equals 15 residues. The V gene end was trimmed by 5 bases and the J gene end by 3 bases; junction bases not matched to a gene: 8. The CDR3 sequence is CSVIAGTGNNQPQHF. CDR3 sequence (DNA): TGCAGCGTTATCGCCGGGACAGGGAACAATCAGCCCCAGCATTTT.

The V and J genes are TRBV6-6 and TRBJ1-6; 7 bases are shared with TRBD1. Per the germline V gene, CDR1 is MNHNY and CDR2 is SVGAGI (reference sequence). There are 16 residues in the CDR3. V was pared by 6 bases and J by 0 bases, with 5 bases of the junction left unmatched. The chain's CDR3 is CASSLGQRSYNSPLHF. The CDR3 bases are TGTGCCAGCAGCTTGGGACAGCGCTCCTATAATTCACCCCTCCACTTT.

The chain carries TRBV7-8 and TRBJ1-1; weak D call: TRBD1 (6 bases). The V gene lost 5 bases and the J gene lost 3 bases, with 22 bases spanning the gap. The CDR3 is made up of 17 amino acids. Germline V gene lookup returns CDR1 SGHVS and CDR2 FQNEAQ. The CDR3 DNA is TGTGCCAGCAGCCTTTGGGTGACCTCGACAGGAGACACTGAAGCTTTCTTT. Translated: CASSLWVTSTGDTEAFF.

This clone was picked up one time. This rearrangement joins TRBV19 to TRBJ2-1; the match to TRBD1 covers 7 bases. V lost 2 bases, J lost 1 base, and 5 bases stayed unmatched. This CDR3 contains 16 residues. Germline V gene sequence: CDR1 LNHDA, CDR2 SQIVND (reference sequence). In DNA form, the CDR3 reads TGTGCCAGTAGTATAATATCAGGGGGATCCTACAATGAGCAGTTCTTC. It specifies CASSIISGGSYNEQFF.

This clone was detected once. This rearrangement joins TRBV11-2 to TRBJ2-2; possible D gene TRBD1, 5 bases. Germline values: CDR1 SGHAT, CDR2 FQNNGV. The germline V and J ends were trimmed by 1 base and 2 bases, with 8 bases remaining between them. There are 15 residues in the CDR3. In nucleotides, the CDR3 is TGTGCCAGCAGCTTAGTCAGGGTCAACACCGGGGAGCTGTTTTTT. Its translation is CASSLVRVNTGELFF.

The CDR3 bases are TGTGCCAGCAGTTTACGGCAGGGGAATCAGCCCCAGCATTTT. It translates to CASSLRQGNQPQHF. The chain is built from TRBV27 and TRBJ1-5; D may be TRBD1 (6 bases). This CDR3 spans 14 amino acids. Germline CDR1 and CDR2: MNHEY and SMNVEV (reference sequence). Trimming took off 2 bases at V and 4 bases at J, with 9 bases between the two ends.

The V and J genes are TRBV7-9 and TRBJ2-5, with TRBD2 identical over 8 bases. The ends lost 3 bases at V and 4 bases at J; junction bases unmatched: 4. The CDR3 is 14 amino acids. Per germline, CDR1 SEHNR and CDR2 FQNEAQ (reference sequence). The CDR3 loop reads CASSLGTRGETQYF. CDR3 DNA: TGTGCCAGCAGCTTGGGGACTAGAGGAGAGACCCAGTACTTC.

The CDR3 DNA is TGTGCCAGCAGTTCGGGACAACTGAACACTGAAGCTTTCTTT. It codes for CASSSGQLNTEAFF. V usage is TRBV6-5 and J usage is TRBJ1-1; D might be TRBD1 (6 bases). The CDR3 sequence is 14 residues long. Per germline, CDR1 MNHEY and CDR2 SVGAGI. The V end was cut by 4 bases, the J end by 0 bases, with 9 bases between.

The V call is TRBV6-1, the J call TRBJ1-5; D unresolved. Germline values: CDR1 MNHNS, CDR2 SASEGT. The CDR3 has 15 amino acids. V lost 4 bases and J 3 bases, leaving 13 bases between the germline ends. This chain's CDR3 is CASSVGPGYNQPQHF. Written as DNA, the CDR3 is TGTGCCAGCAGTGTCGGGCCAGGCTACAATCAGCCCCAGCATTTT.

The V and J genes are TRBV2 and TRBJ1-6, with D uncertain. From germline, CDR1 is SNHLY and CDR2 FYNNEI. V was shortened by 6 bases and J by 6 bases, with 27 bases between the two germline ends. This CDR3 is built from 19 residues. This chain's CDR3 is CASSEGGVRYLLGNSPLHF. CDR3 DNA sequence: TGTGCCAGCAGCGAGGGTGGCGTAAGGTACCTTTTGGGTAATTCACCCCTCCACTTT. Filled out from reference TRBV2 and TRBJ1-6, the complete variable domain reads EPEVTQTPSHQVTQMGQEVILRCVPISNHLYFYWYRQILGQKVEFLVSFYNNEISEKSEIFDDQFSVERPDGSNFTLKIRSTKLEDSAMYFCASSEGGVRYLLGNSPLHFGNGTRLTVT.

This clone was detected once. The chain combines TRBV19 with TRBJ1-2, with D hard to call. V gave up 8 bases and J gave up 4 bases, with 11 bases separating them. The V gene's germline CDR1 is LNHDA and CDR2 SQIVND (reference sequence). The CDR3 extends over 12 amino acids. The CDR3 DNA reads as TGTGCCAGTTTTAAGACGGTCTATGGCTACACCTTC. This translates into CASFKTVYGYTF.

The V gene is TRBV7-2, the J gene TRBJ1-3, with D perhaps TRBD1 (5 bases). Between the trimmed V and J ends, which lost 7 bases and 2 bases, there was a span of 15 bases. From germline, CDR1 is SGHTA and CDR2 FQGNSA. The CDR3 consists of 15 residues. The CDR3 DNA follows: TGTGCCAGCACGCAAAGGGGTCCCACTGGAAACACCATATATTTT. Protein product: CASTQRGPTGNTIYF.

This chain connects TRBV19 to TRBJ1-2, with TRBD1 identical over 7 bases. Germline V gene data show CDR1 as LNHDA and CDR2 as SQIVND (reference sequence). Unmatched junction bases numbered 5, after V lost 6 bases and J lost 4 bases. The CDR3 runs to 13 residues. The CDR3 DNA follows: TGTGCCAGTAGGTTACAGGGGATCTATGGCTACACCTTC. Its translation is CASRLQGIYGYTF.